This T cell receptor (beta chain) is from a study of blood T cell repertoires in COVID-19. Study at large: Sources were T cells, B-cell-depleted T cells, or PBMCs; the material itself was cDNA or gDNA.

Authors' processing steps: Scientists estimated how many nucleated cells there were by amplifying reference gene primers. The protocol was immunoSEQ multiplex PCR, while the TCRdb copy is restricted to in-frame clones and leaves out a portion. V and J calls and clone size are copied from that table; D and trimming were computed from the DNA. The sample has under 150,000 clones; 87% are singletons. The ends were cut back, 6 bases at V and 5 bases at J, with 17 bases in the middle. CDR1 MNHNY and CDR2 SVGAGI come from the germline V gene (reference sequence). This CDR3 region has 15 residues. The origin of this receptor is a woman in her thirties or forties with acute or convalescent COVID-19. Sequencing was performed on peripheral blood. This chain links TRBV6-6 with TRBJ2-1; D remains unclear. The CDR3 here is CASSNRVKSNNEQFF. CDR3 coding DNA: TGTGCCAGCAGCAACCGGGTGAAAAGTAACAATGAGCAGTTCTTC.